Presented here are 15 T cell receptor beta chains from one specimen sequenced in a study of blood T cell repertoires in COVID-19. Using immunoSEQ multiplex PCR, the repertoire was profiled, and TCRdb retains in-frame clones only, with some absent. The sample lists a few hundred thousand clones; roughly 84% were seen once. The sample comprised peripheral blood. These receptors were collected from a person aged 65-85 years with COVID-19, enrolled during active disease.

This chain connects TRBV11-3 to TRBJ1-1, with a possible D match to TRBD1 (5 bases). This CDR3 comprises 15 residues. Germline assignment: CDR1 SGHNT and CDR2 YENEEA. V shed 5 bases and J shed 0 bases, with 13 bases lying between them. CDR3 sequence reads: CASSRGGGMNTEAFF. The CDR3 DNA is TGTGCCAGCAGCCGGGGGGGAGGGATGAACACTGAAGCTTTCTTT.

The rearrangement joins TRBV9 to TRBJ1-3; TRBD1 aligns across 7 bases. There are 16 residues in the CDR3. CDR1 and CDR2 (germline): SGDLS, YYNGEE. The V segment lost 3 bases and the J segment 0 bases; nucleotides outside the gene matches: 6. CDR3 in DNA: TGTGCCAGCAGCGCCACGACAGGGCTCTCTGGAAACACCATATATTTT. Translating it yields CASSATTGLSGNTIYF.

In its sample, this clone was seen once. The V and J genes are TRBV5-1 and TRBJ2-1; TRBD2 aligns across 7 bases. CDR3 length: 13 residues. J lost 10 bases, V lost 9 bases, and 13 bases had no gene match. Germline loops: CDR1 SGHRS, CDR2 YFSETQ. CDR3 bases: TGCGCCACCACCGGGACTACCCAAAGGGAGCAGTTCTTC. This translates into CATTGTTQREQFF.

The CDR3 region is CASSDGAPNTEAFF. The CDR3 DNA reads TGTGCCAGCAGTGACGGGGCGCCGAACACTGAAGCTTTCTTT. The chain combines TRBV6-4 with TRBJ1-1, with D possibly matching TRBD1 (5 bases). Looked up from germline, CDR1 is MRHNA and CDR2 is SNTAGT. This CDR3 has 14 amino acids. The germline V and J ends were trimmed by 2 bases and 1 base, with 8 bases remaining between them.

The rearrangement links TRBV18 to TRBJ1-5; no clear D gene. The CDR3 covers 15 residues. The germline gives CDR1 KGHSH, CDR2 LQKENI. The V end lost 2 bases, the J end lost 0 bases, and 8 bases lay between the germline ends. This CDR3 is CASSPTVNSNQPQHF. The CDR3 DNA reads TGTGCCAGCTCACCAACAGTTAATAGCAATCAGCCCCAGCATTTT.

The chain employs TRBV6-5 and TRBJ1-2; 8 nucleotides align to TRBD1. The CDR3 length is 15 residues. Losses at the gene ends were 7 bases for V and 8 bases for J; bases not matched to a gene: 15. Germline lookup yields CDR1 MNHEY and CDR2 SVGAGI. The CDR3 loop is CASKQSRTGFRGYTF. The CDR3 coding sequence is TGTGCCAGCAAGCAGTCCAGGACAGGGTTTCGCGGCTACACCTTC.

This rearrangement joins TRBV7-9 to TRBJ2-2; D gene ambiguous. This CDR3 contains 12 residues. The V gene lost 4 bases and the J gene lost 6 bases, with 6 bases spanning the gap. Germline values: CDR1 SEHNR, CDR2 FQNEAQ (reference sequence). The CDR3, as DNA: TGTGCCAGCAGCTCCAGCGCCGGGGAGCTGTTTTTT. Its protein is CASSSSAGELFF.

The rearrangement links TRBV4-3 to TRBJ1-4, with D tentatively TRBD1 (5 bases). The CDR3 sequence is 16 residues long. CDR1 LGHNA and CDR2 YSLEER come from the germline V gene. Trimming shortened V by 0 bases and J by 8 bases, and 16 bases separated the two germline ends. For the CDR3, the DNA is TGCGCCAGCAGCCAAGATCTTCCAGGGTTTGTCGAAAAACTGTTTTTT. Protein sequence: CASSQDLPGFVEKLFF.

Worth noting for this clone: Different DNA sequences within this sample yield the same CDR3. The V and J genes are TRBV5-1 and TRBJ1-1; D may be TRBD1 (5 bases). The CDR3 length is 15 residues. V was shortened by 2 bases and J by 4 bases, with 15 bases between the two germline ends. Germline V gene sequence: CDR1 SGHRS, CDR2 YFSETQ. The CDR3 loop is CASSLYAGRGTEAFF. The CDR3 DNA reads as TGCGCCAGCAGCTTATATGCCGGAAGGGGCACTGAAGCTTTCTTT.

This clone was seen just once. This chain uses TRBV4-3 with TRBJ2-7; the D is unclear. V shed 0 bases and J shed 1 base, with 10 bases lying between them. Germline V gene sequence: CDR1 LGHNA, CDR2 YSLEER. This CDR3 spans 15 amino acids. DNA for the CDR3: TGCGCCAGCAGCCAAGATGGTGGCGGATCCTACGAGCAGTACTTC. It yields the protein CASSQDGGGSYEQYF.

This sequence joins TRBV5-8 and TRBJ2-2; D may be TRBD2 (6 bases). The CDR3 loop spans 16 amino acids. Per the germline V gene, CDR1 is SGHTS and CDR2 is YDEGEE. V was cut by 4 bases and J by 4 bases, with 17 bases left in between. CDR3 in DNA: TGTGCCAGCAGCCGGCAAACACGGGGGTTCACCGGGGAGCTGTTTTTT. It is translated as CASSRQTRGFTGELFF.

A remark on this clone: Different DNA sequences within this sample yield the same CDR3. The rearrangement uses TRBV5-1 and TRBJ2-7, with TRBD1 matching 8 bases. V shed 6 bases, J shed 3 bases, and the junction held 2 bases outside the gene matches. This CDR3 is built from 12 residues. Germline lookup yields CDR1 SGHRS and CDR2 YFSETQ. Here the CDR3 reads CASTGQGYEQYF. In DNA form, the CDR3 reads TGCGCCAGCACCGGACAGGGCTACGAGCAGTACTTC.

This chain connects TRBV30 to TRBJ1-5; D might be TRBD1 (6 bases). The V and J ends lost 0 bases and 2 bases respectively, with 11 bases between them. CDR1 is GTSNPN and CDR2 is SVGIG in the germline V gene (reference sequence). The CDR3 loop spans 15 amino acids. This CDR3 reads CAWSVVGGRNQPQHF. CDR3 nucleotides: TGTGCCTGGAGTGTAGTTGGGGGCCGCAATCAGCCCCAGCATTTT. Together with reference TRBV30 and TRBJ1-5, the CDR3 gives the full variable domain: SQTIHQWPATLVQPVGSPLSLECTVEGTSNPNLYWYRQAAGRGLQLLFYSVGIGQISSEVPQNLSASRPQDRQFILSSKKLLLSDSGFYLCAWSVVGGRNQPQHFGDGTRLSIL.

This chain joins TRBV6-1 and TRBJ2-7, with 11 bases matching TRBD2. Trimming took 4 bases from V and 3 from J; bases not matched to a gene: 8. The CDR3 has 16 residues. Looked up from germline, CDR1 is MNHNS and CDR2 is SASEGT. The CDR3 DNA reads TGTGCCAGCAGTGCACCTACACTAGCGGGAGTCTACGAGCAGTACTTC. It is translated as CASSAPTLAGVYEQYF.

The V gene is TRBV5-4, the J gene TRBJ1-1, with D perhaps TRBD1 (6 bases). Trimming shortened V by 0 bases and J by 1 base, and 10 bases separated the two germline ends. The germline CDR1 and CDR2 sequences are SGHNT and YYREEE (reference sequence). The CDR3 extends over 15 amino acids. The CDR3 loop reads CASSLGPGANTEAFF. The DNA for the CDR3 is TGTGCCAGCAGCTTGGGCCCAGGGGCGAACACTGAAGCTTTCTTT.